What follows are 5 T cell receptor beta chains derived from one specimen sequenced in a study of T-cell reconstitution after alpha-beta-depleted transplantation in children. Unique molecular identifiers tagged the TCRbeta library. A single record per CDR3 protein comes from TCRdb applying MiXCR to the PCR reads. The sample has about 580,000 distinct CDR3 sequences; about 21% are singletons. Sequenced material: PBMCs, mostly from graft donor cells, taken 360 days after TCRalphabeta/CD19-depleted stem cell transplant. These receptors were collected from a boy younger than two who had a stem cell transplant for acute myeloid leukemia, so the T cells may come from the graft donor.

The CDR3 reads CASSFSEGEAPGEQYF. DNA of the CDR3: TGTGCCAGCAGTTTTTCCGAGGGGGAGGCGCCGGGGGAGCAGTACTTC. This rearrangement joins TRBV12-3 or TRBV12-4 to TRBJ2-7; D is tentatively TRBD1 or TRBD2 (6 bases each). Trimming took off 3 bases at V and 7 bases at J, with 22 bases between the two ends. This CDR3 is 16 amino acids long.

The chain joins TRBV7-2 to TRBJ2-3; D unclear. CDR1 SGHTA and CDR2 FQGNSA come from the germline V gene. The CDR3 extends over 14 amino acids. Between the trimmed V and J ends, which lost 2 bases and 0 bases, there was a span of 6 bases. The CDR3 is CASSLQPSTDTQYF. The CDR3 nucleotides are TGTGCCAGCAGCTTACAACCTAGCACAGATACGCAGTATTTT.

This clonotype was seen at least ten times. The gene calls are TRBV20-1 and TRBJ2-1; 8 bases are shared with TRBD2. CDR1 DFQATT and CDR2 SNEGSKA come from the germline V gene (reference sequence). This CDR3 contains 15 residues. J lost 3 bases, V lost 3 bases, and 7 bases had no gene match. The CDR3 is CSARQPGLVYNEQFF. The CDR3 bases are TGCAGTGCTAGGCAACCGGGACTAGTCTACAATGAGCAGTTCTTC.

This clonotype has more than one count but fewer than ten. The chain uses TRBV6-4 and TRBJ2-3; 14 bases agree with TRBD2. The germline V gene has CDR1 MRHNA and CDR2 SNTAGT. The CDR3 has 19 residues. V lost 7 bases and J lost 0; bases outside the gene matches: 12. CDR3 coding DNA: TGTGCCAGCAAGCGACTAGCGGGGGGGCTTATGAAAAGCACAGATACGCAGTATTTT. Amino acid sequence: CASKRLAGGLMKSTDTQYF.

V usage is TRBV12-3 or TRBV12-4 and J usage is TRBJ2-3; no clear D. The CDR3 extends over 15 amino acids. Trimming took off 2 bases at V and 6 bases at J, with 15 bases between the two ends. CDR3 in DNA: TGTGCCAGCAGTTTAATGCGACGGCCCCACGATACGCAGTATTTT. It encodes CASSLMRRPHDTQYF.